The rows below give T cell receptor beta chains drawn from one sample of a study of human T cells and chemical hapten exposure. From the RACE reads, TCRdb called clonotypes with MiXCR, one entry per CDR3 protein. The data show 300,000 to 450,000 distinct CDR3 sequences, around 5% seen once. Sequenced here: whole blood, sampled in connection with sensitization to the hapten diphenylcyclopropenone (DPC). The receptors here all came from a woman in her fifties or sixties with alopecia areata. Some clones in this sample may be carry-over from other donors' samples. Both conserved end residues are part of each CDR3. The D gene is left open where the match is weak. Size is omitted from some rows. Given values are once, few, many or a class for expanded clones.

D gene | J gene | V gene | clone size | CDR3 length | CDR3 DNA | CDR3 protein
NA | TRBJ1-2 | TRBV7-9 | NA | 13 | TGTGCCAGCAGCTTAGGGGGTCGAGGTGGCTACACCTTC | CASSLGGRGGYTF
NA | TRBJ1-1 | TRBV3-1 | NA | 14 | TGTGCCAGCAGCCAAGACCTAGGGAAGGGGGGAGCTTTCTTT | CASSQDLGKGGAFF
TRBD2 | TRBJ2-2 | TRBV6-5 | NA | 16 | TGTGCCAGCAGTCTAACCAGCGGGGGCCCATCCGGGGAGCTGTTTTTT | CASSLTSGGPSGELFF
NA | TRBJ1-1 | TRBV3-1 | NA | 14 | TGTGCCAGCAGCCAGTCAGTGATGAACACTGAAGCTTTCTTT | CASSQSVMNTEAFF
NA | TRBJ2-7 | TRBV27 | NA | 12 | TGTGCCAGCAGCAGGGGCATCAACGAGCAGTACTTC | CASSRGINEQYF
TRBD2 | TRBJ2-3 | TRBV7-2 | many | 16 | TGTGCCAGCAGCTTTCTTAGCGGGAGGGCCGGGGATACGCAGTATTTT | CASSFLSGRAGDTQYF
NA | TRBJ1-5 | TRBV12-3/TRBV12-4 | few | 15 | TGTGCCAGCAGTTTAGTCGGCGAACTCTCTCAGCCCCAGCATTTT | CASSLVGELSQPQHF
TRBD2 | TRBJ2-5 | TRBV27 | NA | 15 | TGTGCCAGCAGTTTCCTCTCTAGCGGTGAAGAGACCCAGTACTTC | CASSFLSSGEETQYF
TRBD1 | TRBJ1-2 | TRBV20-1 | many | 13 | TGCAGTGCTAGGGACAGGAATAACTATGGCTACACCTTC | CSARDRNNYGYTF
NA | TRBJ1-2 | TRBV6-6 | many | 13 | TGTGCCAGCAGTTACAACGGTGACGGAAGCTACACCTTC | CASSYNGDGSYTF
NA | TRBJ1-2 | TRBV12-3/TRBV12-4 | many | 13 | TGTGCCAGCAGTTTTTGGGACGCGGAAGGCTACACCTTC | CASSFWDAEGYTF
NA | TRBJ1-2 | TRBV18 | many | 15 | TGTGCCAGCTCACCAGGGGCAGGAGTTAACTATGGCTACACCTTC | CASSPGAGVNYGYTF
TRBD1 | TRBJ1-1 | TRBV2 | few | 15 | TGTGCCAGCTCCCAACGGACAGGGAGGAACACTGAAGCTTTCTTT | CASSQRTGRNTEAFF
NA | TRBJ1-1 | TRBV5-1 | many | 14 | TGCGCCAGCAGCTTACTCGAGGGGAACACTGAAGCTTTCTTT | CASSLLEGNTEAFF
TRBD2 | TRBJ2-1 | TRBV4-3 | many | 17 | TGCGCCAGCAGCCACCTGGGACTATCTCGGCTAGCGGGTGAGCAGTTCTTC | CASSHLGLSRLAGEQFF
NA | TRBJ1-1 | TRBV2 | many | 13 | TGTGCCACCGTCTACGGGGAGGGCACTGAAGCTTTCTTT | CATVYGEGTEAFF
NA | TRBJ2-7 | TRBV20-1 | many | 14 | TGCAGTGCCAATCCCCCAGAGTGGGACTACGAGCAGTACTTC | CSANPPEWDYEQYF
NA | TRBJ1-3 | TRBV7-9 | NA | 18 | TGTGCCAGCAGCTTCGGTTCAGGGGTTGGGCTTACTGGAAACACCATATATTTT | CASSFGSGVGLTGNTIYF
TRBD2 | TRBJ2-3 | TRBV9 | many | 16 | TGTGCCAGCAGCGTAGGTGCTAGCGGGAGTTCAGATACGCAGTATTTT | CASSVGASGSSDTQYF
NA | TRBJ1-1 | TRBV3-1 | many | 14 | TGTGCCAGCAGCCAGGTTGCGGGGCGCACTGAAGCTTTCTTT | CASSQVAGRTEAFF
NA | TRBJ1-1 | TRBV2 | NA | 14 | TGTGCCAGCAGTCGAGGACCCGTACACACTGAAGCTTTCTTT | CASSRGPVHTEAFF
NA | TRBJ2-5 | TRBV7-9 | many | 12 | TGTGCCAGCAGCGTCTACCAAGAGACCCAGTACTTC | CASSVYQETQYF
TRBD1 | TRBJ1-1 | TRBV5-1 | many | 14 | TGCGCCAGCAGCACCCAAGGGGGACAGCTTGAAGCTTTCTTT | CASSTQGGQLEAFF
NA | TRBJ1-5 | TRBV18 | few | 14 | TGTGCCAGCTCGCCGGGGAGGGATAATCAGCCCCAGCATTTT | CASSPGRDNQPQHF
TRBD1 | TRBJ1-2 | TRBV18 | NA | 16 | TGTGCCAGCTCACCCCAACCGCCAGGGGGGACCTATGGCTACACCTTC | CASSPQPPGGTYGYTF
TRBD2 | TRBJ2-1 | TRBV4-2 | many | 16 | TGTGCCAGCAGCCAAGATGGCCTCGCGGGGGACAATGAGCAGTTCTTC | CASSQDGLAGDNEQFF